The 9 T cell receptor beta chains below were found in one sample sequenced in a study of CD8+ T cells in alopecia areata. RNA extraction was followed by reverse transcription into cDNA, which acted as the sequencing template. Measured with immunoSEQ multiplex PCR; TCRdb has only the in-frame clones, and not every one. The data show over 150,000 clones, with less than 70% seen just once and approximately 10% held by the top ten. Treatment in this sample: oral pan-JAK inhibitor, 5-10 mg twice daily. The sequences come from CD8+ T cells sorted from blood, collected at week 24, from a patient treated with tofacitinib. Receptor source: a human donor with alopecia areata.

In its sample, this clone was seen once. The chain joins TRBV6-1 to TRBJ2-3; no reliable D call. The CDR3 contains 13 residues. V gave up 5 bases and J gave up 0 bases, with 6 bases separating them. Germline assignment: CDR1 MNHNS and CDR2 SASEGT. CDR3 sequence reads: CASSQTSTDTQYF. CDR3 in DNA: TGTGCCAGCAGTCAGACAAGCACAGATACGCAGTATTTT.

This clone has only a few counts. This chain connects TRBV7-9 to TRBJ2-7; 7 positions agree with TRBD1. V lost 4 bases, J lost 5 bases, and 5 bases stayed unmatched. Germline values: CDR1 SEHNR, CDR2 FQNEAQ (reference sequence). This CDR3 is built from 13 residues. For the CDR3, the DNA is TGTGCCAGCAGCTCCTCAGACAGGGACGAGCAGTACTTC. Protein product: CASSSSDRDEQYF.

This clone was observed a few times. J is TRBJ2-2 and V is TRBV5-6; D gene uncertain. The CDR3 totals 12 residues. V was clipped by 2 bases and J by 6 bases, with 5 bases between them. Germline-derived CDR1 and CDR2 are SGHDT and YYEEEE. The CDR3 loop is CASSFVPGELFF. In nucleotides, the CDR3 is TGTGCCAGCAGCTTTGTCCCCGGGGAGCTGTTTTTT.

A single count supports this clone. The V call is TRBV30, the J call TRBJ1-1; TRBD1 might be the D (5 bases). The CDR3 loop spans 12 amino acids. V lost 7 bases, J lost 6 bases, and 15 bases lay in between. Looked up from germline, CDR1 is GTSNPN and CDR2 is SVGIG (reference sequence). As DNA, the CDR3 is TGTGCCTACCAGAGGGGAGTCCCTGAAGCTTTCTTT. It translates to CAYQRGVPEAFF.

A few counts support this clone. This rearrangement joins TRBV5-1 to TRBJ2-5, with 9 positions matching TRBD2. The CDR3 totals 15 residues. Germline assignment: CDR1 SGHRS and CDR2 YFSETQ. J lost 2 bases, V lost 3 bases, and 5 bases had no gene match. The CDR3 coding sequence is TGCGCCAGCAGCTCTAGCGGGGCAGTGCAAGAGACCCAGTACTTC. Translating gives CASSSSGAVQETQYF.

The chain recombines TRBV7-2 with TRBJ1-4, with D hard to call. V lost 7 bases and J 5 bases, leaving 14 bases between the germline ends. Per germline, CDR1 SGHTA and CDR2 FQGNSA. This CDR3 is built from 14 residues. For the CDR3, the DNA is TGTGCCAGCACCCCCCTAGGGCGGAATGAAAAACTGTTTTTT. Translating gives CASTPLGRNEKLFF.

This clone was picked up a small number of times. The rearrangement uses TRBV30 and TRBJ2-6, with D hard to call. The CDR3 sequence is 18 residues long. Germline V gives CDR1 GTSNPN, CDR2 SVGIG (reference sequence). V was clipped by 2 bases and J by 3 bases, with 20 bases between them. In nucleotides, the CDR3 is TGTGCCTGGAGTTTTTCGGACGGATCCTGGGGTGGGGCCAACGTCCTGACTTTC. Its protein is CAWSFSDGSWGGANVLTF.

This chain joins TRBV5-1 and TRBJ2-1; D is perhaps TRBD2 (5 bases). The CDR3 length is 13 residues. Germline CDR1 reads SGHRS; CDR2 reads YFSETQ. The ends were cut back, 0 bases at V and 8 bases at J, with 9 bases in the middle. The CDR3 DNA sequence: TGCGCCAGCAGCTTGGATGGGGAGTATGAGCAGTTCTTC. This translates into CASSLDGEYEQFF.

The chain recombines TRBV28 with TRBJ2-2, with no clear D. The CDR3 runs 15 residues. Germline-derived CDR1 and CDR2 are MDHEN and SYDVKM. Trimming cost V 5 bases and J 1 base, with 11 bases left between them. For the CDR3, the DNA is TGTGCCAGCAGTCCTCCAGGAGTGAACACCGGGGAGCTGTTTTTT. Amino acid sequence: CASSPPGVNTGELFF.